One sample yielded the 13 T cell receptor beta chains listed below, sequenced in a study of persistence of HIV-infected CD4 T cells. The libraries were made with immunoSEQ version 4 in survey mode. The assay was immunoSEQ multiplex PCR, and TCRdb's table has in-frame clones only and misses some. The top ten hold 0.7% to 0.95% of the sample, which has 25,000 to 35,000 clones, more than 75% seen once. No antigen has been identified for these receptors. Lysates of CMV-infected fibroblasts at approximately 10 ug/mL stimulated these cells. CD40L/CD69 double-negative CD45RO-high memory CD4+ T cells were collected. The specimen was CD4+ T cells sorted from PBMCs after approximately 18-hour stimulation, collected from a patient who received antiretroviral therapy. The origin of the receptors is an adult woman with HIV who was CMV-seropositive.

By its share, this clone is medium-sized. This sequence joins TRBV30 and TRBJ1-4; D is possibly TRBD1 (6 bases). V was clipped by 1 base and J by 13 bases, with 16 bases between them. There are 13 residues in the CDR3. From germline, CDR1 is GTSNPN and CDR2 SVGIG (reference sequence). CDR3 in DNA: TGTGCCTGGAGTGCGGATCGGCGGGGGGCACTGTTTTTT. Translation: CAWSADRRGALFF.

The V call is TRBV11-2, the J call TRBJ1-6; 10 nucleotides agree with TRBD1. The CDR3 sequence is 19 residues long. Germline V gene data show CDR1 as SGHAT and CDR2 as FQNNGV. J gave up 3 bases and V 2 bases, and 10 bases lay outside the gene matches. The CDR3 bases are TGTGCCAGCAGCTTACGCGGGATGAGGACAGGGGGCTATAATTCACCCCTCCACTTT. It codes for CASSLRGMRTGGYNSPLHF.

This chain links TRBV10-2 with TRBJ2-4, with TRBD2 matching over 8 bases. J was trimmed by 5 bases and V by 2 bases; bases with no gene match: 2. The CDR3 is made up of 14 amino acids. Germline V gives CDR1 WSHSY, CDR2 SAAADI. The DNA for the CDR3 is TGCGCCAGCAGTGAGGCGGGGGGCGAAAACATTCAGTACTTC. It yields the protein CASSEAGGENIQYF.

The V call is TRBV27, the J call TRBJ1-1, with TRBD1 matching over 9 bases. The CDR3 totals 14 residues. CDR1 is MNHEY, CDR2 SMNVEV, per germline (reference sequence). V was pared by 6 bases and J by 5 bases, with 7 bases of the junction left unmatched. This CDR3 reads CASRGDREKTEAFF. The CDR3 nucleotides are TGTGCCAGCAGGGGGGACAGGGAAAAAACTGAAGCTTTCTTT.

This rearrangement joins TRBV12-3 or TRBV12-4 to TRBJ1-1; D is unresolved. This CDR3 region has 13 residues. The V and J ends lost 3 bases and 6 bases respectively, with 11 bases between them. In DNA form, the CDR3 reads TGTGCCAGCAGTTTCGCGGAGACCCCTGAAGCTTTCTTT. Its protein is CASSFAETPEAFF.

This clone was recorded once. CDR3 nucleotide sequence: TGTGCCAGCAGTCGCCGGACAGGGGGGCTCTGGGGCACCGGGGAGCTGTTTTTT. This sequence encodes CASSRRTGGLWGTGELFF. This chain connects TRBV6-6 to TRBJ2-2; 10 bases are a match to TRBD1. This CDR3 comprises 18 residues. Germline V gene data show CDR1 as MNHNY and CDR2 as SVGAGI (reference sequence). Trimming cost V 5 bases and J 4 bases; bases outside gene matches: 13.

V gene TRBV10-1 combines with J gene TRBJ1-4, with D uncertain. The length of the CDR3 is 11 residues. Trimming left V 3 bases short and J 7 bases short, with 3 bases between. Looked up from germline, CDR1 is WNHNN and CDR2 is SYGVQD (reference sequence). CDR3 sequence reads: CASSDGEKLFF. CDR3 in DNA: TGCGCCAGCAGTGATGGTGAAAAACTGTTTTTT.

This clone showed up just once. The rearrangement joins TRBV9 to TRBJ1-3; D might be TRBD1 (5 bases). Trimming removed 3 bases from V and 0 bases from J, with 10 bases in between. The CDR3 spans 15 residues. Per the germline V gene, CDR1 is SGDLS and CDR2 is YYNGEE. The CDR3 nucleotides are TGTGCCAGCAGCGAGAGGGGTAGCTCTGGAAACACCATATATTTT. Its protein product is CASSERGSSGNTIYF.

This clone was detected once. The genes are TRBV4-2 and TRBJ1-3, with D tentatively TRBD1 (6 bases). The V gene's germline CDR1 is LGHNA and CDR2 YNFKEQ. CDR3 length equals 15 residues. The V end lost 2 bases, the J end lost 4 bases, and 12 bases lay between the germline ends. The CDR3 region is CASSQPGVAGNTIYF. The CDR3 DNA follows: TGTGCCAGCAGCCAACCAGGGGTAGCAGGAAACACCATATATTTT.

J is TRBJ1-1 and V is TRBV2; 9 positions match TRBD1. CDR1 SNHLY and CDR2 FYNNEI come from the germline V gene. CDR3 length: 12 amino acids. V lost 4 bases, J lost 10 bases, and 4 bases stayed unmatched. The CDR3 DNA follows: TGTGCCAGCAGTGCGACAGGGGGTTTAGCTTTCTTT. It codes for CASSATGGLAFF.

The V call is TRBV10-1, the J call TRBJ2-3; 12 bases match TRBD2. The CDR3 sequence is 16 residues long. Unmatched junction bases numbered 6, after V lost 4 bases and J lost 4 bases. Germline V lookup: CDR1 WNHNN, CDR2 SYGVQD (reference sequence). The CDR3 DNA sequence: TGCGCCAGCAGTGGACCTCTAGCGGGAGGGGCAGATACGCAGTATTTT. This translates into CASSGPLAGGADTQYF.

The V call is TRBV2, the J call TRBJ1-1; TRBD1 matches at 8 bases. CDR3 length: 13 amino acids. Germline-derived CDR1 and CDR2 are SNHLY and FYNNEI. The ends lost 6 bases at V and 7 bases at J; junction bases unmatched: 7. The CDR3 DNA follows: TGTGCCAGCAGGGGGGACAGGTGGGGTGAAGCTTTCTTT. This codes for CASRGDRWGEAFF.

This clone is labeled medium-sized. J is TRBJ1-1 and V is TRBV5-1; D ambiguous. The CDR3 totals 14 residues. V lost 1 base and J 3 bases, leaving 10 bases between the germline ends. Germline CDR1 and CDR2: SGHRS and YFSETQ. CDR3 sequence reads: CASSLLSGHTEAFF. The CDR3 nucleotides are TGCGCCAGCAGCTTGCTTTCAGGCCACACTGAAGCTTTCTTT.